One sample yielded the 26 T cell receptor beta chains listed below, sequenced in a study of identical twins (dated by TCRdb to the mid-2010s). Libraries were built with 5' RACE. Sequencer: Illumina HiSeq 2000. The public sequencing data were trimmed at Q25 with fastp and processed into clonotypes with MiXCR by TCRdb, which kept only in-frame beta chains. For every CDR3 protein sequence, its rows merge into one entry that carries the most common genes and DNA. A total of about 500,000 distinct CDR3 sequences appear in this sample, roughly an eighth of them only once. Approximately 1% of the sample goes to the ten largest clones. The same data also contributed to another study, on yellow fever vaccine responses in identical twins.

Sequenced material: CD4+ T cells sorted from blood. The source is a woman aged 18-30 years in good health.

Here the CDR3 reads CASSPRGGAKNQPQHF. CDR3 nucleotide sequence: TGTGCCAGCAGCCCACGGGGAGGAGCGAAGAATCAGCCCCAGCATTTT. The V gene is TRBV6-2 or TRBV6-3, the J gene TRBJ1-5; D remains unclear. The CDR3 is made up of 16 amino acids. Per germline, CDR1 MNHEY and CDR2 SVGEGT. Trimming shortened V by 6 bases and J by 4 bases, and 19 bases separated the two germline ends.

The sample holds many counts of this clonotype. This chain joins TRBV29-1 and TRBJ2-1; D gene uncertain. This CDR3 region has 14 residues. The V and J ends lost 5 bases and 3 bases respectively, with 14 bases between them. Germline V lookup: CDR1 SQVTM, CDR2 ANQGSEA. CDR3 nucleotides: TGCAGCGTTCTCCCGGACCCAAACTACAATGAGCAGTTCTTC. Translation: CSVLPDPNYNEQFF.

The sample holds a few counts of this clonotype. This chain links TRBV11-2 with TRBJ2-5; possibly TRBD2 for D (5 bases). The CDR3 is made up of 15 amino acids. Germline lookup yields CDR1 SGHAT and CDR2 FQNNGV. The V and J ends lost 7 bases and 2 bases respectively, with 17 bases between them. The CDR3 bases are TGTGCCAGCAACACACTAGGACTCAGGCAAGAGACCCAGTACTTC. It is translated as CASNTLGLRQETQYF.

This clonotype was seen only a few times. The chain has TRBV6-8 and TRBJ2-7; D is ambiguous. Germline lookup yields CDR1 MNHGY and CDR2 SAAAGT. The CDR3 is 15 residues long. V was trimmed by 8 bases and J by 3 bases, leaving 20 bases between them. CDR3 DNA sequence: TGTGCCAGCCGAATGAGGAAAGACGCAGGCTACGAGCAGTACTTC. Translation gives CASRMRKDAGYEQYF.

V and J are TRBV28 and TRBJ2-5; TRBD1 might be the D (5 bases). The CDR3 is 13 amino acids. The germline V and J ends were trimmed by 8 bases and 1 base, with 11 bases remaining between them. The V gene's germline CDR1 is MDHEN and CDR2 SYDVKM. The CDR3 nucleotides are TGTGCCAGCCTAGGGGCGGCCCAAGAGACCCAGTACTTC. It is translated as CASLGAAQETQYF.

This clonotype was seen a few times. The chain recombines TRBV5-1 with TRBJ2-1; TRBD2 matches 9 bases. Germline CDR1 and CDR2: SGHRS and YFSETQ. The CDR3 sequence is 17 residues long. Germline trimming cut 4 bases from V and 7 bases from J; bases unmatched to any gene: 15. CDR3 nucleotides: TGCGCCAGCAGCCGTCTAGCGGGGCGGCAAGGGACAAATGAGCAGTTCTTC. It is translated as CASSRLAGRQGTNEQFF. The variable domain in full, completed from reference TRBV5-1 and TRBJ2-1, reads KAGVTQTPRYLIKTRGQQVTLSCSPISGHRSVSWYQQTPGQGLQFLFEYFSETQRNKGNFPGRFSGRQFSNSRSEMNVSTLELGDSALYLCASSRLAGRQGTNEQFFGPGTRLTVL.

This clonotype was counted only a few times. The rearrangement links TRBV29-1 to TRBJ2-5, with D possibly being TRBD1 (5 bases). CDR3 length equals 12 residues. Germline CDR1 SQVTM, CDR2 ANQGSEA. V lost 8 bases, J lost 5 bases, and 15 bases lay in between. CDR3 nucleotides: TGCAGCTCTGGGGCTTATCGGGAGACCCAGTACTTC. Its protein is CSSGAYRETQYF.

This clonotype was observed a handful of times. This sequence joins TRBV28 and TRBJ2-3, with 8 bases matching TRBD1. Germline V gives CDR1 MDHEN, CDR2 SYDVKM. The trim removed 3 bases at V and 6 bases at J, leaving 14 bases unmatched. The CDR3 is 17 amino acids. The CDR3 loop is CASSFLSGQGARDTQYF. The DNA for the CDR3 is TGTGCCAGCAGTTTTCTATCCGGCCAGGGGGCAAGGGATACGCAGTATTTT.

The chain uses TRBV6-1 and TRBJ2-5; TRBD2 aligns across 7 bases. The CDR3 runs to 14 residues. The V gene's germline CDR1 is MNHNS and CDR2 SASEGT. The V segment lost 6 bases and the J segment 5 bases; nucleotides outside the gene matches: 9. CDR3 nucleotide sequence: TGTGCCAGCAGGGACACGGGGGGTGGGGAGACCCAGTACTTC. Protein product: CASRDTGGGETQYF.

This clonotype was picked up a small number of times. The J gene is TRBJ2-1, the V gene TRBV28; D may be TRBD1 (5 bases). The germline V gene encodes CDR1 MDHEN and CDR2 SYDVKM. The CDR3 covers 17 residues. V dropped 5 bases and J dropped 5 bases, with 22 bases sitting between them. This CDR3 reads CASSPAQGLRIHNEQFF. DNA of the CDR3: TGTGCCAGCAGTCCGGCTCAGGGTCTTCGGATACACAATGAGCAGTTCTTC.

This chain links TRBV6-2 or TRBV6-3 with TRBJ2-2, with TRBD2 identical over 7 bases. The germline V gene has CDR1 MNHEY and CDR2 SVGEGT. The CDR3 is made up of 13 amino acids. The CDR3 DNA is TGTGCAAGCGGGATGCCAATGTCCGGGGAGCTGTTTTTT. The encoded protein is CASGMPMSGELFF.

This chain links TRBV5-6 with TRBJ1-5; weak D call: TRBD1 (6 bases). Germline V lookup: CDR1 SGHDT, CDR2 YYEEEE. The V end lost 4 bases, the J end lost 4 bases, and 12 bases lay between the germline ends. The CDR3 length is 14 residues. CDR3 sequence (DNA): TGTGCCAGCAGCACCCGACAGGCTAATCAGCCCCAGCATTTT. Its translation: CASSTRQANQPQHF.

This clonotype was seen only a few times. The chain employs TRBV24-1 and TRBJ1-1; no clear D gene. This CDR3 has 13 residues. The germline gives CDR1 KGHDR, CDR2 SFDVKD. V was pared by 5 bases and J by 3 bases, with 9 bases between. In nucleotides, the CDR3 is TGTGCCACCAGTGTTCCGGGTTACACTGAAGCTTTCTTT. Amino acids: CATSVPGYTEAFF.

Comments on this clonotype: A much larger clone sits a single nucleotide away, making a read error possible. The rearrangement links TRBV4-3 to TRBJ2-7; TRBD2 aligns across 10 bases. Germline loops: CDR1 LGHNA, CDR2 YSLEER. J was trimmed by 4 bases and V by 1 base; bases with no gene match: 4. CDR3 length: 15 amino acids. In nucleotides, the CDR3 is TGCGCCAGCAGCCAAGGTCAAGCGGGAGGGTACGAGCAGTACTTC. Protein product: CASSQGQAGGYEQYF.

This clonotype was seen ten or more times. This rearrangement joins TRBV7-2 to TRBJ2-2; D unclear. V lost 2 bases and J 0 bases, leaving 7 bases between the germline ends. This CDR3 comprises 15 residues. Germline lookup yields CDR1 SGHTA and CDR2 FQGNSA. The CDR3 DNA sequence: TGTGCCAGCAGCTTAACTGGTTCGAACACCGGGGAGCTGTTTTTT. Its protein is CASSLTGSNTGELFF.

V usage is TRBV18 and J usage is TRBJ2-7; D is perhaps TRBD1 (5 bases). V lost 8 bases and J 3 bases, leaving 14 bases between the germline ends. CDR3 size: 13 residues. Germline CDR1 is KGHSH and CDR2 is LQKENI. CDR3 residues: CASSPTELYEQYF. The CDR3 DNA is TGTGCCAGCAGCCCGACAGAACTCTACGAGCAGTACTTC.

The gene calls are TRBV6-2 or TRBV6-3 and TRBJ2-1, with a weak D call TRBD2 (5 bases). The CDR3 loop spans 15 amino acids. Between the trimmed V and J ends, which lost 10 bases and 7 bases, there was a span of 23 bases. CDR1 and CDR2 (germline): MNHEY, SVGEGT. CDR3 sequence: CATLPGQEVKNEQFF. DNA for the CDR3: TGTGCCACCCTCCCTGGGCAGGAGGTTAAGAATGAGCAGTTCTTC.

J is TRBJ2-1 and V is TRBV2, with D tentatively TRBD1 (6 bases). CDR3 length: 15 residues. Germline loops: CDR1 SNHLY, CDR2 FYNNEI. V was clipped by 5 bases and J by 5 bases, with 16 bases between them. CDR3 DNA sequence: TGTGCCAGCAGTCTTCAGGGCAGGGGAAACAATGAGCAGTTCTTC. As protein: CASSLQGRGNNEQFF. Complete variable domain (other parts from reference TRBV2 and TRBJ2-1): EPEVTQTPSHQVTQMGQEVILRCVPISNHLYFYWYRQILGQKVEFLVSFYNNEISEKSEIFDDQFSVERPDGSNFTLKIRSTKLEDSAMYFCASSLQGRGNNEQFFGPGTRLTVL.

This clonotype was found a few times. The genes are TRBV7-2 and TRBJ2-3, with D tentatively TRBD2 (6 bases). Germline V gene sequence: CDR1 SGHTA, CDR2 FQGNSA. This CDR3 is 14 amino acids long. Trimming removed 2 bases at V and 5 bases at J, with 11 bases between. The CDR3 DNA is TGTGCCAGCAGCTTAAGGAGGGGCGGAGATACGCAGTATTTT. It is translated as CASSLRRGGDTQYF. Together with reference TRBV7-2 and TRBJ2-3, the CDR3 gives the full variable domain: GAGVSQSPSNKVTEKGKDVELRCDPISGHTALYWYRQSLGQGLEFLIYFQGNSAPDKSGLPSDRFSAERTGGSVSTLTIQRTQQEDSAVYLCASSLRRGGDTQYFGPGTRLTVL.

V gene TRBV28 combines with J gene TRBJ2-1, with D tentatively TRBD1 or TRBD2 (5 bases each). CDR1 and CDR2 from the germline V gene are MDHEN and SYDVKM. V was cut by 5 bases and J by 7 bases, with 18 bases left in between. The CDR3 runs 15 residues. The CDR3 DNA is TGTGCCAGCAGTCCTCCGGGACCACTCTCGAATGAGCAGTTCTTC. It translates to CASSPPGPLSNEQFF.

In nucleotides, the CDR3 is TGTGCCAGCAGTTACCAGGGACTAGCGGGAAAAGATGAGCAGTTCTTC. It yields the protein CASSYQGLAGKDEQFF. This chain joins TRBV6-2 or TRBV6-3 and TRBJ2-1, with TRBD2 identical over 13 bases. The CDR3 extends over 16 amino acids. Trimming at V came to 2 bases and at J to 8 bases, leaving 6 bases not matched to a gene. Germline CDR1 is MNHEY and CDR2 is SVGEGT.

This clonotype was observed a single time. J is TRBJ2-2 and V is TRBV11-2, with TRBD1 matching over 10 bases. The V gene end was trimmed by 4 bases and the J gene end by 5 bases; junction bases not matched to a gene: 19. The CDR3 loop spans 20 amino acids. Germline CDR1 SGHAT, CDR2 FQNNGV. Written as DNA, the CDR3 is TGTGCCAGCAGCTCCAACCTGGGACAGGGGTCCCTGAGGCGGACCGGGGAGCTGTTTTTT. This encodes CASSSNLGQGSLRRTGELFF.

The rearrangement joins TRBV6-5 to TRBJ2-3, with D unclear. Germline V CDR1 and CDR2: MNHEY, SVGAGI. CDR3 length equals 19 residues. V lost 2 bases to trimming and J lost 4 bases, with 25 bases between them. The CDR3 DNA follows: TGTGCCAGCAGTTACGGGCCGGTCAGGACCCCGGTTTGGGCAGATACGCAGTATTTT. Amino acids: CASSYGPVRTPVWADTQYF.

There are a few counts of this clonotype. The chain links TRBV21-1 to TRBJ2-6; TRBD1 reflects the table's D call only, with no check against the DNA. TRBV21-1 is a listed pseudogene. This CDR3 has 19 amino acids. The CDR3 loop is CATPCPAGTSLSGANVLTF. DNA for the CDR3: TGTGCCACCCCGTGTCCCGCGGGGACAAGCCTCTCTGGGGCCAACGTCCTGACTTTC.

This clonotype appeared a few times. The gene calls are TRBV20-1 and TRBJ2-5, with TRBD2 matching over 8 bases. V trimming: 0 bases; J trimming: 4 bases; junction bases outside the gene matches: 10. Germline CDR1 is DFQATT and CDR2 is SNEGSKA (reference sequence). The length of the CDR3 is 16 residues. CDR3 sequence reads: CSARDAMRTSRETQYF. For the CDR3, the DNA is TGCAGTGCTAGAGATGCCATGCGGACTAGCCGAGAGACCCAGTACTTC.

The gene calls are TRBV20-1 and TRBJ2-5, with D possibly being TRBD1 (7 bases). The CDR3 consists of 13 residues. The germline V gene encodes CDR1 DFQATT and CDR2 SNEGSKA (reference sequence). Trimming took 4 bases from V and 3 from J, leaving 12 bases between them. CDR3 in amino acids: CSANRGGKETQYF. Written as DNA, the CDR3 is TGCAGTGCTAACAGGGGCGGGAAAGAGACCCAGTACTTC.